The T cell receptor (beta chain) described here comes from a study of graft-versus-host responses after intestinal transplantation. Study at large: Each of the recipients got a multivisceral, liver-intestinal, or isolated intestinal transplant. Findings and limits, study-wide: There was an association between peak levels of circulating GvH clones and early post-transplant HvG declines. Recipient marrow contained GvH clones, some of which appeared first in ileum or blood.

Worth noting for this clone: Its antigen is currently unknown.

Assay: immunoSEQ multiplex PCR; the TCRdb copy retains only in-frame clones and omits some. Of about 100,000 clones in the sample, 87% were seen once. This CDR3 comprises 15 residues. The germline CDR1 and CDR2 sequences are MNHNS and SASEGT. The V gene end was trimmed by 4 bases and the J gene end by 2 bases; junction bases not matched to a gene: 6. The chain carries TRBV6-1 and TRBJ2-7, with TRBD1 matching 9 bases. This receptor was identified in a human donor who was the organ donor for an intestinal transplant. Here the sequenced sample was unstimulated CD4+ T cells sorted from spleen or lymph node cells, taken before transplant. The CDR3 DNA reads TGTGCCAGCAGTGCCGGGACAGGGTCACCCTACGAGCAGTACTTC. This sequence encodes CASSAGTGSPYEQYF.